This is a list of T cell receptor beta chains from one sample in a study of T cell responses to AZD1222 COVID-19 vaccine. The protocol was immunoSEQ multiplex PCR, while the TCRdb copy is restricted to in-frame clones and leaves out a portion. The data show some 120,000 clones, just over 85% seen once. The sample was peripheral blood, taken on day 0 of AZD1222 vaccination. Source of these receptors: an adult in good health. Each CDR3 is given with its conserved first and last residue. A D gene is named only where the DNA matches it firmly. Clone size is not always given. Where it is, it says once, few, many or a class for expanded clones.

V	D	size	J	CDR3	DNA
TRBV28	TRBD2	once	TRBJ2-7	CASRRPGLKAGQYF	TGTGCCAGCAGGCGACCGGGACTAAAGGCGGGGCAGTACTTC
TRBV27	-	-	TRBJ2-3	CASSLSWASSTDTQYF	TGTGCCAGCAGTTTATCGTGGGCGTCTAGCACAGATACGCAGTATTTT
TRBV6-2/TRBV6-3	-	-	TRBJ1-5	CASSYAGVGNQPQHF	TGTGCCAGCAGTTACGCAGGGGTCGGCAATCAGCCCCAGCATTTT
TRBV9	-	-	TRBJ2-3	CASSQGGITDTQYF	TGTGCCAGCAGCCAGGGGGGTATCACAGATACGCAGTATTTT
TRBV4-1	TRBD1	once	TRBJ1-2	CASSQVLRDRDYGYTF	TGCGCCAGCAGCCAAGTTCTCCGGGACAGGGACTATGGCTACACCTTC
TRBV6-4	TRBD1	few	TRBJ1-1	CASSETGEVDTEAFF	TGTGCCAGCAGCGAGACAGGGGAGGTGGACACTGAAGCTTTCTTT
TRBV12-2	-	-	TRBJ2-1	CASRLIGWDTRFFYNEQFF	TGTGCAAGTCGCTTAATAGGCTGGGACACAAGGTTTTTCTACAATGAGCAGTTCTTC
TRBV27	-	-	TRBJ2-3	CASSWTGGRYTQYF	TGTGCCAGCAGTTGGACAGGAGGGAGGTATACGCAGTATTTT
TRBV6-5	-	-	TRBJ2-1	CASSYSSRSYNEQFF	TGTGCCAGCAGTTACTCGAGTCGGTCCTACAATGAGCAGTTCTTC
TRBV5-1	TRBD1	-	TRBJ1-4	CASSPGTGGNEKLFF	TGCGCCAGCAGCCCCGGGACAGGTGGGAATGAAAAACTGTTTTTT
TRBV7-3	-	-	TRBJ2-2	CASSSGTRGTGELFF	TGTGCCAGCAGCTCCGGGACCAGGGGCACCGGGGAGCTGTTTTTT
TRBV29-1	-	-	TRBJ2-7	CSVRNYYEQYF	TGCAGCGTTAGAAATTATTACGAGCAGTACTTC
TRBV6-5	-	-	TRBJ2-3	CASSLPVDTDTQYF	TGTGCCAGCAGTCTCCCGGTTGACACAGATACGCAGTATTTT